The present T cell receptor beta chain was sequenced within a study of persistence of HIV-infected CD4 T cells. The overall study: Suppressive ART had lasted a median of roughly 8 years. Study findings and constraints: Antigen-responding cells were enriched for degenerate expanded CDR3beta sequences.

In the case of this clone: Its antigen remains unidentified.

The libraries were made with immunoSEQ version 4 in survey mode. Some clones are missing from TCRdb's copy, which holds only in-frame ones; the method was immunoSEQ multiplex PCR. The data hold fewer than 40,000 clones, with roughly 82% observed a single time. Stimulation used 8 to 10 ug/mL lysate from CMV-infected fibroblasts. Memory cells lacking CD40L and CD69 with high CD45RO were sorted. Trimming cost V 4 bases and J 3 bases, with 7 bases left between them. The CDR3 has 11 amino acids. CDR1 is SQVTM, CDR2 ANQGSEA, per germline. The sequence was collected from an adult woman with HIV who was CMV-seropositive. The chain joins TRBV29-1 to TRBJ2-7; unclear D gene. Material: CD4+ T cells sorted from PBMCs after roughly 18-hour stimulation, obtained from a patient who received antiretroviral therapy. In nucleotides, the CDR3 is TGCAGCGTTGGTCAGGTCTACGAGCAGTACTTC. Translated: CSVGQVYEQYF.